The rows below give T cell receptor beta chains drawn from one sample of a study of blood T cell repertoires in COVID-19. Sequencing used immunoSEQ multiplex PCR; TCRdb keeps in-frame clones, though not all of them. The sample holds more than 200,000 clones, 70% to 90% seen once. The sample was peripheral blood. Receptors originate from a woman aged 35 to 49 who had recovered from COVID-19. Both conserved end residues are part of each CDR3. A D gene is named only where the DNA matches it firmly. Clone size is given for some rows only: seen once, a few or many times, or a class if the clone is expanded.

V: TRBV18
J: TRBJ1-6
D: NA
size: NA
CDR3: CASSPQTYNSPLHF
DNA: TGTGCCAGCTCACCCCAGACTTATAATTCACCCCTCCACTTT

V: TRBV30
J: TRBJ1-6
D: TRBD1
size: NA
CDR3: CAWVQGVAYNSPLHF
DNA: TGTGCCTGGGTACAGGGGGTCGCCTATAATTCACCCCTCCACTTT

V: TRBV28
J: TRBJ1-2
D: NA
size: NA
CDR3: CASSYPRFNYGYTF
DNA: TGTGCCAGCAGTTACCCACGGTTTAACTATGGCTACACCTTC

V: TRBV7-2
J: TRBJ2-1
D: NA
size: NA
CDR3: CASSPISRQGNEQFF
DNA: TGTGCCAGCAGCCCAATATCACGGCAGGGAAATGAGCAGTTCTTC

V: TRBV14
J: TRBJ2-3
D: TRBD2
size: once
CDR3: CASSLAGDTQYF
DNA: TGTGCCAGCAGCCTAGCGGGAGATACGCAGTATTTT

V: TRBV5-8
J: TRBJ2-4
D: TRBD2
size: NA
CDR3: CASSRGRVAKNIQYF
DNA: TGTGCCAGCAGCCGGGGGAGGGTAGCCAAAAACATTCAGTACTTC

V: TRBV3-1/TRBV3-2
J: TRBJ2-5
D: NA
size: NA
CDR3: CASSSLETQYF
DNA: TGTGCCAGCAGCTCCCTAGAGACCCAGTACTTC

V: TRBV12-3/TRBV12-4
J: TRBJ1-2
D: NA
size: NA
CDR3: CASSFDPEGGYTF
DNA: TGTGCCAGCAGTTTCGACCCCGAGGGTGGCTACACCTTC

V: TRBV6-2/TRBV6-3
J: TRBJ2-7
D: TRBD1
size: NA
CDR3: CASSFSQGAMSEQYF
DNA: TGTGCCAGCAGTTTCTCCCAGGGGGCAATGAGTGAGCAGTACTTC

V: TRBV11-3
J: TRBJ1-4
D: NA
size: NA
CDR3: CASNEGNGEKLFF
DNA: TGTGCCAGCAACGAGGGAAACGGGGAAAAACTGTTTTTT

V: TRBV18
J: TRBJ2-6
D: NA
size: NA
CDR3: CASSPGRRDSGANVLTF
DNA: TGTGCCAGCTCACCCGGTCGGAGGGACTCTGGGGCCAACGTCCTGACTTTC

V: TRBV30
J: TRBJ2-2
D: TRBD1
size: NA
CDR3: CAWSQGASNTGELFF
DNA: TGTGCCTGGAGTCAGGGGGCATCGAACACCGGGGAGCTGTTTTTT

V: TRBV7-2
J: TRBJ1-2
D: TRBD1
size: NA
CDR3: CASSFDRGQVYGYTF
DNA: TGTGCCAGCAGCTTCGACAGGGGGCAGGTATATGGCTACACCTTC

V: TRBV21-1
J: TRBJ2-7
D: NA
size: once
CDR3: CASSNTGGMYEQYF
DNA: TGTGCCAGCAGCAACACAGGGGGCATGTACGAGCAGTACTTC

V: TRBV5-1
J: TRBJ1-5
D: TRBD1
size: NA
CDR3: CASSLGEGASQPQHF
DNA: TGCGCCAGCAGCTTAGGAGAGGGGGCTAGTCAGCCCCAGCATTTT

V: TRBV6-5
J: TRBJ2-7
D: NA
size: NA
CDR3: CASSSPGQTQYEQYF
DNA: TGTGCCAGCAGTTCCCCCGGTCAGACTCAGTACGAGCAGTACTTC

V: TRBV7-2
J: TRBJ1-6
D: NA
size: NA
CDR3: CASSLAGEVGNSPLHF
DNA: TGTGCCAGCAGCTTAGCGGGGGAGGTGGGTAATTCACCCCTCCACTTT

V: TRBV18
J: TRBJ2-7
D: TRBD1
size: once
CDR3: CASSPGQVVYEQYF
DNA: TGTGCCAGCTCTCCGGGACAGGTTGTCTACGAGCAGTACTTC

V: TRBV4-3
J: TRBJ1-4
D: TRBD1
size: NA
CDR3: CASSRGQGGSEKLFF
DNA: TGCGCCAGCAGCCGAGGACAGGGTGGAAGTGAAAAACTGTTTTTT

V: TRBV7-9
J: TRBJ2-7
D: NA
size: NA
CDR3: CASSIAGAGDEQYF
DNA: TGTGCCAGCAGCATCGCAGGGGCTGGGGACGAGCAGTACTTC

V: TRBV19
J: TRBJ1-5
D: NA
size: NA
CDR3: CASSIVGGSNQPQHF
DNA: TGTGCCAGTAGTATAGTCGGGGGTAGCAATCAGCCCCAGCATTTT

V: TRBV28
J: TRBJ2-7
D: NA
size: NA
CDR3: CASSHLGEQYF
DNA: TGTGCCAGCAGTCACCTAGGCGAGCAGTACTTC

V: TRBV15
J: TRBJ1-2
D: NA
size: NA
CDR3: CATSRDHRENYGYTF
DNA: TGTGCCACCAGCAGAGATCACAGGGAGAACTATGGCTACACCTTC

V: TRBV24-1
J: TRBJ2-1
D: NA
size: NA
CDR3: CATSEANNPAANEQFF
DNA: TGTGCCACCAGTGAGGCGAACAACCCGGCGGCCAATGAGCAGTTCTTC

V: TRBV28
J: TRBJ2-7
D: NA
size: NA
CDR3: CASSLRLRSSYEQYF
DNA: TGTGCCAGCAGTTTGCGACTGAGGAGCTCCTACGAGCAGTACTTC

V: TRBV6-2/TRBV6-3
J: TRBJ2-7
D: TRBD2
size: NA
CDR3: CASSYRVGAGENRIWEQYF
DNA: TGTGCCAGCAGTTACAGGGTTGGGGCGGGGGAAAACCGGATTTGGGAGCAGTACTTC

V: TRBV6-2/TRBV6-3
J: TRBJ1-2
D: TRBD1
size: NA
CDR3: CASSSPGTGNGYTF
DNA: TGTGCCAGCAGTTCGCCAGGGACAGGGAATGGCTACACCTTC

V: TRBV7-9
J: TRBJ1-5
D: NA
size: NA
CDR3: CASSLARDQPQHF
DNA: TGTGCCAGCAGCTTAGCGCGCGATCAGCCCCAGCATTTT

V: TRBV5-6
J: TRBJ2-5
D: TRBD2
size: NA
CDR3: CASSPGLAGRQETQYF
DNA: TGTGCCAGCAGCCCCGGACTAGCGGGCAGGCAAGAGACCCAGTACTTC

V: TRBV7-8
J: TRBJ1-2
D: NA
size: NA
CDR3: CASSLASEDGYTF
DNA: TGTGCCAGCAGCTTAGCGTCGGAGGACGGCTACACCTTC

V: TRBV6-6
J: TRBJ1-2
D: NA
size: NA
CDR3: CASGVQGNYGYTF
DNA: TGTGCCAGCGGTGTACAGGGCAACTATGGCTACACCTTC

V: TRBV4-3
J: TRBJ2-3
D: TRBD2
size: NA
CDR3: CASSQDGASGGWDTQYF
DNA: TGCGCCAGCAGCCAAGATGGGGCTAGCGGGGGTTGGGATACGCAGTATTTT

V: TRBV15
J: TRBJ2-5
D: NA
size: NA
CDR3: CATSRDPGETQYF
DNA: TGTGCCACCAGCAGAGATCCCGGAGAGACCCAGTACTTC

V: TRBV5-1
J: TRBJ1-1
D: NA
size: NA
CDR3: CASSLTDTEAFF
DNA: TGCGCCAGCAGCTTAACGGACACTGAAGCTTTCTTT

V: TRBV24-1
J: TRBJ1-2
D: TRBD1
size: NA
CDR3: CATSDWTGGYGYTF
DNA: TGTGCCACCAGTGATTGGACAGGGGGATATGGCTACACCTTC

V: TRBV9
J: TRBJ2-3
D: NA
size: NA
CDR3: CASSPDLPSTDTQYF
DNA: TGTGCCAGCAGCCCGGACTTACCTAGCACAGATACGCAGTATTTT

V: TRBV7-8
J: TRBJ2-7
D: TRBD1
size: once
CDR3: CASSFNGQGAGEQYF
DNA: TGTGCCAGCAGCTTTAATGGACAGGGGGCAGGGGAGCAGTACTTC

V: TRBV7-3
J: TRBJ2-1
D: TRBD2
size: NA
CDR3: CASSFRLAGGFNEQFF
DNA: TGTGCCAGCAGCTTCCGACTAGCGGGAGGGTTCAATGAGCAGTTCTTC

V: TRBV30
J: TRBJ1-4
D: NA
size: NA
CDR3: CAWSVQLNEKLFF
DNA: TGTGCCTGGAGTGTACAGCTTAATGAAAAACTGTTTTTT

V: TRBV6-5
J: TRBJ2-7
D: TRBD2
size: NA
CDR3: CASSYAAGEGYEQYF
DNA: TGTGCCAGCAGTTACGCAGCGGGAGAGGGCTACGAGCAGTACTTC

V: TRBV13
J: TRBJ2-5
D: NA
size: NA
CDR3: CASSLAIPTVETQYF
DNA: TGTGCCAGCAGCTTAGCTATTCCTACGGTAGAGACCCAGTACTTC

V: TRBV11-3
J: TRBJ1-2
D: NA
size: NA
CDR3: CASALREWYGYTF
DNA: TGTGCCAGCGCGCTGAGGGAGTGGTATGGCTACACCTTC

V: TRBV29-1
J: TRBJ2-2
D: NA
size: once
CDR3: CSVGIRGNTGELFF
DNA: TGCAGCGTTGGGATCAGGGGAAACACCGGGGAGCTGTTTTTT

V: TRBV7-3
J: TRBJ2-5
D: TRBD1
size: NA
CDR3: CASSSLTRTGRETQYF
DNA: TGTGCCAGCAGCTCCTTAACGCGGACAGGAAGAGAGACCCAGTACTTC

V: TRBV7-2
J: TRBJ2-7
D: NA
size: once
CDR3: CASSLGTVGEQYF
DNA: TGTGCCAGCAGCTTAGGGACAGTAGGCGAGCAGTACTTC

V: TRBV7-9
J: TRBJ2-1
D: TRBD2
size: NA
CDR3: CASSSGLAAYNEQFF
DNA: TGTGCCAGCAGCTCCGGACTAGCGGCTTACAATGAGCAGTTCTTC

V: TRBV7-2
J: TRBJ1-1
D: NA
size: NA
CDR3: CASSPRATGNTEAFF
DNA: TGTGCCAGCAGCCCCAGGGCCACAGGAAACACTGAAGCTTTCTTT

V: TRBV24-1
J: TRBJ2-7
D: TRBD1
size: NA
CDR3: CATSDTGQGIYEQYF
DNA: TGTGCCACCAGTGATACGGGACAGGGTATCTACGAGCAGTACTTC

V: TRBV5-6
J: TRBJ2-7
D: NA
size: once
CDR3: CASSLASGFEQYF
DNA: TGTGCCAGCAGCTTGGCCTCCGGGTTCGAGCAGTACTTC

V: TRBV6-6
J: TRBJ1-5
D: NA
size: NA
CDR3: CASRLESGPQHF
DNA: TGTGCCAGCAGACTCGAAAGCGGGCCCCAGCATTTT